This entry is about one T cell receptor beta chain. This clonotype was observed a few times. The clone's antigen remains unknown. The sample holds no much larger clone one base away, and base qualities are not on file. All donors were healthy Caucasians. The twin cohort consisted of three pairs of female monozygotic twins, all aged roughly 18 to 29 years. CD4+ and CD8+ T cell populations were isolated with positive isolation kits from Invitrogen. V is reduced by 2 bases and J by 2 bases, leaving a spacing of 11 bases between them. The germline V gene supplies CDR1 SGHRS and CDR2 YFSETQ. The CDR3 has 14 amino acids, counting the end cysteine and phenylalanine. Only the CDR3 DNA stays, 42 bases, in frame from base 1. This entry is derived from a study of identical twins (dated by TCRdb to 2016 to 2017). As for the study more broadly: TCR alpha and beta repertoires from monozygotic twins, unrelated adults of various ages and cord blood were deep-sequenced to test whether fetal clonotypes persist. Replicate twin experiments were performed at different times using different library preparation protocols to rule out contamination. What the research found in general, with its limitations: In beta out-of-frame sequences, excess twin sharing was weaker, because having fewer shared sequences lowered the signal-to-noise ratio. Compared with coincidental sharing between unrelated individuals, out-of-frame TCR alpha sequences shared between twins had an excess of sequences with low generation probability. Invariant T cells such as MAIT and iNKT could partly confound zero-insertion analyses, though diverse VJ usage argued against this for most clonotypes. Recombination models systematically underestimated out-of-frame TCR alpha sharing in monozygotic twins but agreed with sharing between unrelated individuals. Conclusions relied on cross-sectional statistical analysis, since the same donors could not be followed over many years. Abundant cord blood beta clonotypes had fewer insertions, young adult naive repertoires showed a similar but weaker trend, and memory repertoires showed no such trend.

Receptor amplification or capture employed 5' RACE. The sample was run on an Illumina HiSeq 2000. Template switching introduced a universal primer binding site; the final cDNA contained a unique molecular identifier, enabling accurate counting of TCR cDNA molecules. Specific primers in the conserved constant-segment region were used to synthesize first-strand cDNA for the TCR alpha and beta chains. To control for contamination, every cDNA library was double barcoded, receiving both a SMART-Mk sample barcode and Illumina barcodes. Two successive PCR steps introduced TruSeq adapter sequences along with Illumina sample barcodes. The TCR alpha and beta cDNA libraries were sequenced on the Illumina HiSeq platform using custom primers. In the paper's pipeline: MiGEC processed the raw reads to extract unique molecular identifiers, while MiXCR was used to determine the CDR3 positions. For each individual, recombination models were inferred using an EM algorithm with the repgenHMM and IGoR tools. Shared clonotype analysis was performed with the tcR package in R, normalizing sharing by the product of cloneset sizes. To study raw recombination without the effects of thymic and clonal selection, out-of-frame nonproductive sequences were analyzed. The public reads were reanalyzed by TCRdb: fastp trimming at Q25, MiXCR alignment, in-frame beta chains only. Each record represents a unique CDR3 protein, reported with the most common genes and DNA among its rows. None of the V and J calls come from the authors' own analysis; TCRdb made them. Here the sample has approximately 500,000 distinct CDR3 sequences; 20% to 25% occur a single time. The leading ten clones occupy around 3% of the sample.

These same records also appear under a second study, on T cells expressing NK-cell markers. As the second paper documents: Three sorted T-cell subsets (CD3+CD56+NKG2C+, CD3+CD56+NKG2C- and CD3+CD56-NKG2C+) from 7 to 9 donors had their TCR beta-chain repertoires profiled. Among the eight sequenced donors, only one was HCMV-seronegative, while the other seven were HCMV-seropositive. To restrict sorting to alphabetaTCR-expressing T cells, an anti-gammadeltaTCR antibody was added in several experiments. In roughly 6 donors, the dominant CD3+CD56+NKG2C+ clonotypes were among the top 10 CD8+ clonotypes and accounted for about 1.0-7.5% of CD8+ T cells. Those dominant clonotypes were again the most abundant among CD3+CD56-NKG2C+ cells in a handful of donors, at about 25-60.1%. It remained unclear whether the expanded NKG2C-expressing T cell clones were specific for HCMV antigens. The eight sequenced donors were randomly selected healthy volunteers, three men and five women. HCMV serostatus was determined by detecting HCMV-specific IgG in serum with a commercial ELISA kit. MIGEC handled demultiplexing of the reads and grouping by UMI, while MiTCR was used to assemble and quantify clonotypes. To exclude erroneous sequences, only TCR cDNA sequences supported by at least two reads were retained. The tcR package was used for downstream repertoire analysis, and clonotypes were matched between fractions using CDR3 nucleotide sequence together with V segment. VDJmatch was used to annotate antigen specificity against VDJdb, with one amino acid substitution in CDR3 allowed.

Input material: CD4+ T cells sorted from blood. The chain is encoded by TRBV5-1 joined to TRBJ2-7; 6 matching bases give a weak D call of TRBD1. This TCR was recovered from a woman younger than 30 in good health. The DNA reads TGCGCCAGCAGCTTACAGGGAGCCACCTACGAGCAGTACTTC. This gives the protein CASSLQGATYEQYF.